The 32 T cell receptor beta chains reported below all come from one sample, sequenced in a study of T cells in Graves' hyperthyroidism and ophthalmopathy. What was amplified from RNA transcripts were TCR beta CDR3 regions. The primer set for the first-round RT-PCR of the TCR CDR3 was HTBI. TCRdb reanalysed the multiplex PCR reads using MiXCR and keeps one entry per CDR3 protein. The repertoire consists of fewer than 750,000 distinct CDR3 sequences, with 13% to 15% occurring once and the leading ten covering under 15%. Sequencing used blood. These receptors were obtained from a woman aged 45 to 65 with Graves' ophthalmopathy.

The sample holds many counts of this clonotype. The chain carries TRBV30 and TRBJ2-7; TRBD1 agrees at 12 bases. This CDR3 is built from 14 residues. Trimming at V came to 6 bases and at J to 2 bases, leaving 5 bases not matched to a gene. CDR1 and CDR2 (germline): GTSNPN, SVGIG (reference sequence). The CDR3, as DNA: TGTGCCTGCATGGGACAGGGGGCTCCCTACGAGCAGTACTTC. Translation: CACMGQGAPYEQYF.

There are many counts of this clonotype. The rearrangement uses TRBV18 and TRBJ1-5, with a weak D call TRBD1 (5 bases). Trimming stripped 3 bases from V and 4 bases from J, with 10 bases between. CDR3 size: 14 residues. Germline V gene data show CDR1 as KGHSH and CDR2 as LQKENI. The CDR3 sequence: CASSPLQANQPQHF. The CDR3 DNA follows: TGTGCCAGCTCACCGCTACAGGCAAATCAGCCCCAGCATTTT.

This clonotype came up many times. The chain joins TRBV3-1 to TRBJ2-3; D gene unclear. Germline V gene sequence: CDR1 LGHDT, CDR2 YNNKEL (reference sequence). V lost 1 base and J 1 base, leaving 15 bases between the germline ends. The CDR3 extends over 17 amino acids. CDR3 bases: TGTGCCAGCAGCCAAGGTTACACCCGCAAAGGCACAGATACGCAGTATTTT. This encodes CASSQGYTRKGTDTQYF.

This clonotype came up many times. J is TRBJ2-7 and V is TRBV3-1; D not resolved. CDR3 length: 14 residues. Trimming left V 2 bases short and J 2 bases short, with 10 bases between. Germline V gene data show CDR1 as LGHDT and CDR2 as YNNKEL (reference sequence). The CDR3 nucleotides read TGTGCCAGCAGCCAAAGGACCACGCCCTACGAGCAGTACTTC. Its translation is CASSQRTTPYEQYF.

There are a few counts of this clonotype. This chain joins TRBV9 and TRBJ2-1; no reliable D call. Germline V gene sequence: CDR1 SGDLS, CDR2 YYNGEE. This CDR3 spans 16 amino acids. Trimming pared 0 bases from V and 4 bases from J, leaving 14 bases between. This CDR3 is CASSVGRVRSYNEQFF. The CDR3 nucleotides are TGTGCCAGCAGCGTAGGTAGGGTCCGCAGTTACAATGAGCAGTTCTTC.

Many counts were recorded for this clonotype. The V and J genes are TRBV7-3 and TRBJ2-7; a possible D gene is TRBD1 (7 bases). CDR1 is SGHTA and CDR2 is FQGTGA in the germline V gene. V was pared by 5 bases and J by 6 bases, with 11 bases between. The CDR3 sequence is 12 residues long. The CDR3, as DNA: TGTGCCAGCAGCACGCAGGGGGGCGAGCAGTACTTC. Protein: CASSTQGGEQYF.

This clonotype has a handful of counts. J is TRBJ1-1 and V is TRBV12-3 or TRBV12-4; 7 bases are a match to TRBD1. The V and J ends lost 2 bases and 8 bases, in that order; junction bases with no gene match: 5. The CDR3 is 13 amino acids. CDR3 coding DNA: TGTGCCAGCAGTTTATCTTCGGACAGGGAAGCTTTCTTT. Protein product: CASSLSSDREAFF.

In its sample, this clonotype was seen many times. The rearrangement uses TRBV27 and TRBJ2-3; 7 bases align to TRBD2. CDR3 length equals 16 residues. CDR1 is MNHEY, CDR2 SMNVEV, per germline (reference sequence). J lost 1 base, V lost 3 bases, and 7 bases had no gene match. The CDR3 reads CASSFRGRGGTDTQYF. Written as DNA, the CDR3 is TGTGCCAGCAGTTTTCGGGGGAGGGGAGGCACAGATACGCAGTATTTT.

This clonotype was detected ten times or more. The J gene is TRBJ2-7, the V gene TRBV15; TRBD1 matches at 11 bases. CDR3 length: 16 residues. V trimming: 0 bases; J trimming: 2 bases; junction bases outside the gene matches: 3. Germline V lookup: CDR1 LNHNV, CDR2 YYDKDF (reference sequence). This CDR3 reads CATSRDRDRGAYEQYF. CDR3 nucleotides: TGTGCCACCAGCAGAGATCGGGACAGGGGGGCCTACGAGCAGTACTTC.

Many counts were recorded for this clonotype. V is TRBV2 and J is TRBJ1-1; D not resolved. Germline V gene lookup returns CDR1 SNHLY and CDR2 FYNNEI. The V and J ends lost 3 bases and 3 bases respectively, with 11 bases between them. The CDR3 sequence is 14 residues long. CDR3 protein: CASSDRTGHTEAFF. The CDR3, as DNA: TGTGCCAGCAGTGACAGGACCGGCCACACTGAAGCTTTCTTT.

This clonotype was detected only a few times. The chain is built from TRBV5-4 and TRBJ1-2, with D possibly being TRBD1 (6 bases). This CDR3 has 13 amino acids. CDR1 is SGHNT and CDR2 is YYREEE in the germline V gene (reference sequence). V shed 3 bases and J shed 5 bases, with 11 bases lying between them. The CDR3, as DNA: TGTGCCAGCAGCTCCCAAACAGGGTATGGCTACACCTTC. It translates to CASSSQTGYGYTF.

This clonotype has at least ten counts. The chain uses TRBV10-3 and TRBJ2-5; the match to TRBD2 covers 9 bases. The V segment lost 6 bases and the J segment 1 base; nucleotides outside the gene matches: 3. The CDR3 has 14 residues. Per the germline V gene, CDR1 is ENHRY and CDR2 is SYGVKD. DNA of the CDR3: TGTGCCATCAGAAAGACTAGCGGCCAAGAGACCCAGTACTTC. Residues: CAIRKTSGQETQYF.

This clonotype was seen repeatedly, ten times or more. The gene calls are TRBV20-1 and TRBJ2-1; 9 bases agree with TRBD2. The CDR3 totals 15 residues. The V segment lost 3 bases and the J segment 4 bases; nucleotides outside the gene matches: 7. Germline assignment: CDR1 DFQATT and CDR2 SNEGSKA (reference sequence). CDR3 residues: CSARDRLAVYNEQFF. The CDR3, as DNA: TGCAGTGCTAGGGACAGACTAGCGGTTTACAATGAGCAGTTCTTC.

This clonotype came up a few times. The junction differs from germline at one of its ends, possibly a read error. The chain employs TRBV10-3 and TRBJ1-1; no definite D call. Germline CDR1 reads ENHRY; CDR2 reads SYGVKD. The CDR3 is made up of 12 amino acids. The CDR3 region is CVIRQLVTEAFF. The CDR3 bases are TGTGTCATCAGACAATTGGTAACTGAAGCTTTCTTT.

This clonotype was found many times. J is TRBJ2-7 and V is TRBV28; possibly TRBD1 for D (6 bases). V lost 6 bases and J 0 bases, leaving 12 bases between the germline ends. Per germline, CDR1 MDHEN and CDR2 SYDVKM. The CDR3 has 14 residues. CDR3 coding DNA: TGTGCCAGCAGAAACCGGGACATCTCCTACGAGCAGTACTTC. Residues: CASRNRDISYEQYF.

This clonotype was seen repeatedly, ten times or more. CDR3 DNA sequence: TGCAGTGCTAGAGCGACTAGCGGGAGGGTGAACACCGGGGAGCTGTTTTTT. Its translation is CSARATSGRVNTGELFF. The chain has TRBV20-1 and TRBJ2-2, with TRBD2 identical over 14 bases. Trimming removed 1 base from V and 1 base from J; junction bases left unmatched: 2. CDR3 size: 17 residues. Germline V gives CDR1 DFQATT, CDR2 SNEGSKA (reference sequence).

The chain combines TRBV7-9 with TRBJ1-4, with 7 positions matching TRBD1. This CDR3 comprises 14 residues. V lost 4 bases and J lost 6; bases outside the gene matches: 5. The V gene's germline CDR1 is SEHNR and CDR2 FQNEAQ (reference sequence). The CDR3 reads CASSSGTAYEKLFF. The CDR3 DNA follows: TGTGCCAGCAGCTCCGGGACAGCCTATGAAAAACTGTTTTTT.

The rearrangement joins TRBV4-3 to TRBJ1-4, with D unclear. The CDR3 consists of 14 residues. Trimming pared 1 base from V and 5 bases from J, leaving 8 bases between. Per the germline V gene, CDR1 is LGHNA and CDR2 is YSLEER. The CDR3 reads CASSQVVGNEKLFF. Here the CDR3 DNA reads TGCGCCAGCAGCCAAGTGGTAGGCAATGAAAAACTGTTTTTT.

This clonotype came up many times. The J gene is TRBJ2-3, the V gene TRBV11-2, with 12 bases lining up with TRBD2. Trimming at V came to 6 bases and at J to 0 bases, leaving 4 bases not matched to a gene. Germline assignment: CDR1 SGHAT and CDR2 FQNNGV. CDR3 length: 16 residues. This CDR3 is CASRPGTSGSTDTQYF. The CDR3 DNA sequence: TGTGCCAGCAGACCCGGGACTAGCGGGAGCACAGATACGCAGTATTTT.

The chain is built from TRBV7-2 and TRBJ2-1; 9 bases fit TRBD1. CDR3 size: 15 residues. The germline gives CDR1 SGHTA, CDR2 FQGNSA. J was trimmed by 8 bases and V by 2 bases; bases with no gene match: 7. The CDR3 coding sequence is TGTGCCAGCAGCTTAATCGGACAGGGGATGGATGAGCAGTTCTTC. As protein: CASSLIGQGMDEQFF.

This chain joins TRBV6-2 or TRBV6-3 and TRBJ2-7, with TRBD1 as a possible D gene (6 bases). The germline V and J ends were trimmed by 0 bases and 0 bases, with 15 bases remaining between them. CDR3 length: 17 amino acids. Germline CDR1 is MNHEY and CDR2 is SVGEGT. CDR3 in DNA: TGTGCCAGCAGTTACTCGACCGGACAGCCAGTCTCCTACGAGCAGTACTTC. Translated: CASSYSTGQPVSYEQYF.

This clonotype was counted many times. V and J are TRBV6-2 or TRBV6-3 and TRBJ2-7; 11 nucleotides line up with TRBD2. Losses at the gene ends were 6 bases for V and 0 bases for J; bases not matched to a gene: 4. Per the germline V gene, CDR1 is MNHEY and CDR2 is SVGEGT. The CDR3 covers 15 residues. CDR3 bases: TGTGCCAGCAGCACAACTAGCGGGAGCTCCTACGAGCAGTACTTC. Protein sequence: CASSTTSGSSYEQYF.

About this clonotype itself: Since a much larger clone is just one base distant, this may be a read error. DNA for the CDR3: TGTGCCAGCAGCGAAGGGACTAGCGGGAGAGTGGGTGAGCAGTACTTC. Translating it yields CASSEGTSGRVGEQYF. The chain uses TRBV7-2 and TRBJ2-7, with TRBD2 identical over 14 bases. V lost 5 bases and J lost 7; bases outside the gene matches: 10. The germline gives CDR1 SGHTA, CDR2 FQGNSA. CDR3 length: 16 amino acids.

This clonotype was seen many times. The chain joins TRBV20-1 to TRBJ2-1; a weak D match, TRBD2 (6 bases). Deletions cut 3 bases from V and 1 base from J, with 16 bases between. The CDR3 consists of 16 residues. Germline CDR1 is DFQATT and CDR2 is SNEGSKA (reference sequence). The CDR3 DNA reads TGCAGTGCTAGTGATGGACTACAGTTATCCTACAATGAGCAGTTCTTC. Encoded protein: CSASDGLQLSYNEQFF.

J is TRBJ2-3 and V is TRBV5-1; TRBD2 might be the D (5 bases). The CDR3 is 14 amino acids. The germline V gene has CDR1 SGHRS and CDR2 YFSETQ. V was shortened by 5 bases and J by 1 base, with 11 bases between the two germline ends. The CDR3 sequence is CASSLNSGTDTQYF. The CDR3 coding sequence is TGCGCCAGCAGTTTAAATAGCGGCACAGATACGCAGTATTTT.

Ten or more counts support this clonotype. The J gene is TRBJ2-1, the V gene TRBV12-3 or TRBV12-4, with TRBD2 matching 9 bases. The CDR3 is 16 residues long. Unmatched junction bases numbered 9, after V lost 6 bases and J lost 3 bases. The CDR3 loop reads CASSTTGTSFYNEQFF. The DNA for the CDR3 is TGTGCCAGCAGCACCACCGGGACTAGCTTCTACAATGAGCAGTTCTTC.

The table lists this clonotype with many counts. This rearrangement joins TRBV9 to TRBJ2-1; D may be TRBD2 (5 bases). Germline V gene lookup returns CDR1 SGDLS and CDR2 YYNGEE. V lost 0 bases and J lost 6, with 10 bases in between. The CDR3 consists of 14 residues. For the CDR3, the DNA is TGTGCCAGCAGCGTAGCGGGATGGCTCAATGAGCAGTTCTTC. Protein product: CASSVAGWLNEQFF. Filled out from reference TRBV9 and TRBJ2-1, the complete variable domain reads DSGVTQTPKHLITATGQRVTLRCSPRSGDLSVYWYQQSLDQGLQFLIQYYNGEERAKGNILERFSAQQFPDLHSELNLSSLELGDSALYFCASSVAGWLNEQFFGPGTRLTVL.

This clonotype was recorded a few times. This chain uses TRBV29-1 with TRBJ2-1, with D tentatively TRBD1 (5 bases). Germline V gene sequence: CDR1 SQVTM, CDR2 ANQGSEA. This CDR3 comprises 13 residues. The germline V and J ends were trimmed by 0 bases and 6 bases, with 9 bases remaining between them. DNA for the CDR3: TGCAGCGTTGAAGAGTCAGGGTTCAATGAGCAGTTCTTC. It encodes CSVEESGFNEQFF.

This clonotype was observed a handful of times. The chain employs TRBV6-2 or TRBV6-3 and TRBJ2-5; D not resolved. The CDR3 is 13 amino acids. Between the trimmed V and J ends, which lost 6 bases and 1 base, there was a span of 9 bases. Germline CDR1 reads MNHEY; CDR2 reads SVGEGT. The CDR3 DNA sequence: TGTGCCAGCAGCCCCTGGGGCCAAGAGACCCAGTACTTC. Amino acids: CASSPWGQETQYF.

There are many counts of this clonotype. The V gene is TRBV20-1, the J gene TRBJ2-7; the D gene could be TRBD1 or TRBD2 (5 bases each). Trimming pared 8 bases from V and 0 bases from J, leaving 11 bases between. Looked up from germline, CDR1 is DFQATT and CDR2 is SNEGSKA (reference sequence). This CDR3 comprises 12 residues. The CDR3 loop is CSLRESSYEQYF. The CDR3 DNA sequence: TGCAGTCTCAGGGAGAGCTCCTACGAGCAGTACTTC.

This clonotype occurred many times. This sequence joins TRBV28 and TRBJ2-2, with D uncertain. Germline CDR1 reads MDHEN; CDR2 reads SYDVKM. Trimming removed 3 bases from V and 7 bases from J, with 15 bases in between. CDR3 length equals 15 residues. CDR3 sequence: CASSFLGTSGGELFF. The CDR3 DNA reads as TGTGCCAGCAGTTTTTTGGGCACCTCCGGCGGGGAGCTGTTTTTT. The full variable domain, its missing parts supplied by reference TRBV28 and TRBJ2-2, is DVKVTQSSRYLVKRTGEKVFLECVQDMDHENMFWYRQDPGLGLRLIYFSYDVKMKEKGDIPEGYSVSREKKERFSLILESASTNQTSMYLCASSFLGTSGGELFFGEGSRLTVL.

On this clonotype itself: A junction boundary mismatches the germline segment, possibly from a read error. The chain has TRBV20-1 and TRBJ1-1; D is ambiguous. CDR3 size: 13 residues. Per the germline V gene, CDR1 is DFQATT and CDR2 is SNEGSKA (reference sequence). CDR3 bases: TGCAGTGCTCAAGACAATATGAACACTGAAGCTTCCTTT. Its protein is CSAQDNMNTEASF.